The clone carrying this T cell receptor (beta chain) came up many times. Its antigen is currently unknown. The sample comes from a study of shared clonotypes between healthy human individuals. For the study at large: Three plates each covered CD4 naive and memory; CD8 naive two, CD8 memory one.

General study results and limits: Blood alone was sampled, and tissue repertoires likely differ.

Here immunoSEQ multiplex PCR was the method, and the copy in TCRdb shows in-frame clones only, minus some. The sample has hundreds of thousands of clones, less than 85% seen once; the top ten hold 1.7%. Sequences were obtained from memory CD4+ T cells sorted from blood. Indicated subset: CD45RA-negative fraction. This clonotype originated in a woman under 40 in good health.

As DNA, the CDR3 is TGTGCCAGCAGCTTGAGGGTTGTAGCCGCCGGACAAGAGACCCAGTACTTC. Translating gives CASSLRVVAAGQETQYF. The chain joins TRBV5-6 to TRBJ2-5; D not resolved. This CDR3 comprises 17 residues. V was shortened by 1 base and J by 2 bases, with 18 bases between the two germline ends. CDR1 is SGHDT and CDR2 is YYEEEE in the germline V gene.